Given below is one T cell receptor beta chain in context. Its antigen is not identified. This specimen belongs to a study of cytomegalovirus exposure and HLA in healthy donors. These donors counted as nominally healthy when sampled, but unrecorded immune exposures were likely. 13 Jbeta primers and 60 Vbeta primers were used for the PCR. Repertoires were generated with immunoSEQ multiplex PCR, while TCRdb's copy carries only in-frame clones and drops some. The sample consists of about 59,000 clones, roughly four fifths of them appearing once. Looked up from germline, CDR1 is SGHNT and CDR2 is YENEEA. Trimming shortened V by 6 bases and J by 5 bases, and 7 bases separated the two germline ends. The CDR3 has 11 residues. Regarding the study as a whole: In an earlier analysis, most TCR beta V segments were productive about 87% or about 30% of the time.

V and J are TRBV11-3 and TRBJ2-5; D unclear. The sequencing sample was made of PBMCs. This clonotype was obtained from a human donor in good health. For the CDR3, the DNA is TGTGCCAGCAGACCCGGGGAGACCCAGTACTTC. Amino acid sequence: CASRPGETQYF.